Shown below are 10 T cell receptor beta chains from a single sample sequenced in a study of T-cell memory formation after mild COVID-19. TCRdb recomputed calls from the 5' RACE reads with MiXCR, one row per CDR3 protein. The sample lists under 250,000 distinct CDR3 sequences, over 9.5% occurring once. The sample taken for sequencing was PBMCs or a T cell subset sorted from them (not recorded which). The receptors shown here come from a man between 18 and 29 years old who had mild COVID-19 (a few samples of this study predate the infection). Cell type and time point are not known.

This clonotype was seen a handful of times. V is TRBV3-2 and J is TRBJ2-1; the table's D call, TRBD1, was not checked against the DNA. TRBV3-2 is annotated as a pseudogene. The CDR3 is 14 amino acids. The CDR3 reads CASSQGGGYNEQFF. The CDR3 nucleotides read TGTGCCAGCAGCCAGGGGGGGGGATACAATGAGCAGTTCTTC.

This clonotype was detected ten times or more. CDR3 sequence: CASSSPESYNEQFF. The CDR3 DNA reads TGTGCCAGCAGCTCGCCGGAGAGTTACAATGAGCAGTTCTTC. V is TRBV7-9 and J is TRBJ2-1; D remains ambiguous. Germline lookup yields CDR1 SEHNR and CDR2 FQNEAQ (reference sequence). V lost 4 bases to trimming and J lost 4 bases, with 11 bases between them. This CDR3 has 14 residues.

CDR3 in amino acids: CASSQDVAGQGYGYTF. The CDR3 coding sequence is TGCGCCAGCAGCCAAGATGTCGCCGGACAGGGCTATGGCTACACCTTC. The chain joins TRBV4-3 to TRBJ1-2; TRBD1 agrees at 8 bases. This CDR3 has 16 residues. The trim removed 0 bases at V and 4 bases at J, leaving 7 bases unmatched. CDR1 and CDR2 (germline): LGHNA, YSLEER.

The rearrangement uses TRBV24-1 and TRBJ1-2; D is undetermined. Germline CDR1 and CDR2: KGHDR and SFDVKD. The ends were cut back, 2 bases at V and 6 bases at J, with 9 bases in the middle. The CDR3 has 13 residues. The CDR3 DNA reads as TGTGCCACCAGTGATTCTCAGACAAATGGCTACACCTTC. This encodes CATSDSQTNGYTF.

This clonotype was detected only a few times. This chain links TRBV10-2 with TRBJ1-2; 10 nucleotides agree with TRBD1. The CDR3 length is 15 residues. CDR1 WSHSY and CDR2 SAAADI come from the germline V gene. V lost 8 bases and J lost 7; bases outside the gene matches: 13. CDR3 loop: CASVTGGASGAGYTF. The CDR3 DNA reads TGCGCCAGCGTGACAGGGGGCGCCTCGGGGGCTGGCTACACCTTC.

The chain is built from TRBV6-2 or TRBV6-3 and TRBJ1-1, with a weak D call TRBD1 (5 bases). CDR3 length equals 14 residues. Trimming stripped 4 bases from V and 5 bases from J, with 14 bases between. Germline V gene sequence: CDR1 MNHEY, CDR2 SVGEGT. This CDR3 is CASSFPGWETEAFF. CDR3 in DNA: TGTGCCAGCAGTTTTCCAGGGTGGGAGACTGAAGCTTTCTTT.

V and J are TRBV20-1 and TRBJ2-3; D is uncertain. Trimming stripped 5 bases from V and 6 bases from J, with 9 bases between. CDR3 length: 11 amino acids. CDR1 and CDR2 from the germline V gene are DFQATT and SNEGSKA (reference sequence). The CDR3, as DNA: TGCAGTGCTCCGAAAGGGGATACGCAGTATTTT. Protein: CSAPKGDTQYF.

The V gene is TRBV6-1, the J gene TRBJ1-2; TRBD1 matches at 10 bases. Losses at the gene ends were 2 bases for V and 3 bases for J; bases not matched to a gene: 3. The germline CDR1 and CDR2 sequences are MNHNS and SASEGT. This CDR3 spans 15 amino acids. The CDR3 DNA sequence: TGTGCCAGCAGTGAAATCGGGACAGGGGACTATGGCTACACCTTC. Encoded protein: CASSEIGTGDYGYTF.

This clonotype appeared a few times. The rearrangement uses TRBV2 and TRBJ1-5; D unclear. The germline CDR1 and CDR2 sequences are SNHLY and FYNNEI. The V gene lost 4 bases and the J gene lost 0 bases, with 7 bases spanning the gap. CDR3 length: 14 amino acids. CDR3 sequence reads: CASSVVVSNQPQHF. The CDR3 nucleotides are TGTGCCAGCAGTGTCGTCGTTAGCAATCAGCCCCAGCATTTT.

The chain employs TRBV18 and TRBJ2-1; 8 positions match TRBD1. This CDR3 spans 16 amino acids. Germline V gene sequence: CDR1 KGHSH, CDR2 LQKENI. V trimming: 6 bases; J trimming: 3 bases; junction bases outside the gene matches: 10. The CDR3 bases are TGTGCCAGCTCGCCTGTCAGGGGGCTCTTCTACAATGAGCAGTTCTTC. The encoded protein is CASSPVRGLFYNEQFF.